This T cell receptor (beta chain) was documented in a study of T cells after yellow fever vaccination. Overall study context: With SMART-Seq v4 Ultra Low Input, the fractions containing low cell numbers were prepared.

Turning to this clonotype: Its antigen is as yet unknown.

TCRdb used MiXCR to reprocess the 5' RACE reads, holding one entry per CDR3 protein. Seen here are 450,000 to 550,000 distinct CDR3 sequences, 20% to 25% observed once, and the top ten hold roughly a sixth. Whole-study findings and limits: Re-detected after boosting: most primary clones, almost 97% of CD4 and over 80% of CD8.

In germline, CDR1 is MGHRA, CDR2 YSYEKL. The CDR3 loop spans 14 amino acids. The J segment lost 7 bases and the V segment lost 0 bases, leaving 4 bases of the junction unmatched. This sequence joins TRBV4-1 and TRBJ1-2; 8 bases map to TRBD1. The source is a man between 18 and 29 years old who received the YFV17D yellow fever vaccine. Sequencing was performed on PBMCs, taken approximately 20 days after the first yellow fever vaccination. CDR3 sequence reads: CASSQDPGGSGYTF. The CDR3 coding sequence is TGCGCCAGCAGCCAAGACCCAGGGGGCAGTGGCTACACCTTC.